This T cell receptor beta chain was documented in a study of T cell responses to AZD1222 COVID-19 vaccine. Across the study: Whether given at about 4 or about 12 weeks, second doses were pooled.

Of note for this clone: Its target is unknown.

Study findings and constraints: Repertoires were sampled only after the peak T cell response. Clonal diversity may have been underestimated in mostly white British donors. The reported proportion of spike-specific TCRs targeting unmutated variant regions was nearly half.

Deletions cut 1 base from V and 2 bases from J, with 9 bases between. The CDR3 sequence is 14 residues long. Germline CDR1 is MDHEN and CDR2 is SYDVKM. Generated by immunoSEQ multiplex PCR, the TCRdb table keeps only in-frame clones and is missing some. Of around 120,000 clones listed, almost 90% are singletons. The rearrangement links TRBV28 to TRBJ2-7, with a possible D match to TRBD1 (6 bases). The sequenced sample was peripheral blood, obtained on day 0 of AZD1222 vaccination. This TCR derives from an adult in good health. The CDR3 loop reads CASSLLAGAYEQYF. The CDR3 region has the DNA TGTGCCAGCAGTTTATTGGCAGGGGCCTACGAGCAGTACTTC.